The clone carrying this T cell receptor (beta chain) was detected many times. Its target is unknown. TCR beta CDR3 sequences were amplified from RNA transcripts. In the first-round RT-PCR of the TCR CDR3, the HTBI primer set was used. TCRdb processed the multiplex PCR reads anew with MiXCR; each CDR3 protein has one entry. The table shows about 290,000 distinct CDR3 sequences, with around 13% occurring only once. The V and J ends lost 5 bases and 6 bases, in that order; junction bases with no gene match: 10. CDR1 is SGHVS and CDR2 is FQNEAQ in the germline V gene. The CDR3 runs to 15 residues. This record belongs to a study of T cells in Graves' hyperthyroidism and ophthalmopathy. Looking at the study overall: At initial diagnosis, before any treatment had begun, peripheral blood was obtained.

General study points: From stable hyperthyroidism, ophthalmopathy was separated by a 13 V-J model.

The sequence was collected from a woman aged 35 to 49 with Graves' hyperthyroidism. Sequencing input: blood. The chain recombines TRBV7-8 with TRBJ1-5; 7 positions agree with TRBD1. CDR3 nucleotide sequence: TGTGCCAGCAGCGTCAGGGGGGCGAGGGGTCAGCCCCAGCATTTT. This encodes CASSVRGARGQPQHF.